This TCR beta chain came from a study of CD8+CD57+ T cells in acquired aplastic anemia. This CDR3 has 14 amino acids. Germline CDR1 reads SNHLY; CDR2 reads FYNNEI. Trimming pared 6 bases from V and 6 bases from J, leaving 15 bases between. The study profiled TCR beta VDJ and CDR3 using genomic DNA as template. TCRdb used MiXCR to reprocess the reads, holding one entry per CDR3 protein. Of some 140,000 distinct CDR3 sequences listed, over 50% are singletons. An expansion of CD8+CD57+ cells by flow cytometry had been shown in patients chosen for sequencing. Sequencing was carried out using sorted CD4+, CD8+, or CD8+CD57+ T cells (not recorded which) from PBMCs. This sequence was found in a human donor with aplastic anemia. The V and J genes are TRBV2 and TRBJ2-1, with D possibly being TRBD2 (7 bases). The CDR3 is CASRNGGRGNEQFF. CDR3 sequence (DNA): TGTGCCAGCAGGAACGGGGGGCGAGGCAATGAGCAGTTCTTC.